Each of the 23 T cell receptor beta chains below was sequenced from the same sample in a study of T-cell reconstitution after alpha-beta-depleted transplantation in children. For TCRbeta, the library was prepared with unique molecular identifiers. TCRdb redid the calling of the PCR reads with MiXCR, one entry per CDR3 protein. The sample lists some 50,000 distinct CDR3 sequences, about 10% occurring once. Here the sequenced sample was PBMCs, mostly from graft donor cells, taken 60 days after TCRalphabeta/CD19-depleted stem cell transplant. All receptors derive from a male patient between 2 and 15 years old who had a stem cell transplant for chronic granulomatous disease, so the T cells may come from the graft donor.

CDR3 sequence (DNA): TGTGCCTGGAGTCCTCGGCTGACTGGGGGCGCTGAAGCTTTCTTT. This codes for CAWSPRLTGGAEAFF. The rearrangement uses TRBV30 and TRBJ1-1, with a tentative D call TRBD1 (6 bases). Germline V gene sequence: CDR1 GTSNPN, CDR2 SVGIG (reference sequence). V dropped 2 bases and J dropped 6 bases, with 19 bases sitting between them. The CDR3 is 15 amino acids. Filled out from reference TRBV30 and TRBJ1-1, the complete variable domain reads SQTIHQWPATLVQPVGSPLSLECTVEGTSNPNLYWYRQAAGRGLQLLFYSVGIGQISSEVPQNLSASRPQDRQFILSSKKLLLSDSGFYLCAWSPRLTGGAEAFFGQGTRLTVV.

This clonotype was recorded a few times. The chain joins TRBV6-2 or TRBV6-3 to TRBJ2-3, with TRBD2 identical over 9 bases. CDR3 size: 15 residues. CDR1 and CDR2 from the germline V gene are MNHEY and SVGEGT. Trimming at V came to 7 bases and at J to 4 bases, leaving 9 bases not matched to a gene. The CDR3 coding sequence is TGTGCCAGCATTCTAGCGGGGCCTAGCGCAGATACGCAGTATTTT. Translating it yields CASILAGPSADTQYF.

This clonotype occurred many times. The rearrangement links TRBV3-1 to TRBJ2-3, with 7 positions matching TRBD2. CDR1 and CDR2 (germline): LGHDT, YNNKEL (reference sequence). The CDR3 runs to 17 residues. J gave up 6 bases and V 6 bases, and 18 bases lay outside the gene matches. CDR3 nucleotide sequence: TGTGCCAGCAGTTCCAATCTAAAGCGGGAAACCGAGGATACGCAGTATTTT. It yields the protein CASSSNLKRETEDTQYF.

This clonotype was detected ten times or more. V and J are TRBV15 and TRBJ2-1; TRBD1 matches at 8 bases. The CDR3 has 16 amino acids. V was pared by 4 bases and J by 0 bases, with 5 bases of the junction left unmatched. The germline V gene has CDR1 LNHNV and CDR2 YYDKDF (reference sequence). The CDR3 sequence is CATSKLGTGSYNEQFF. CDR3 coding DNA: TGTGCCACCAGCAAGCTAGGGACAGGCTCCTACAATGAGCAGTTCTTC. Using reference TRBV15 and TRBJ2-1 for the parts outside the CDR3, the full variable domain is DAMVIQNPRYQVTQFGKPVTLSCSQTLNHNVMYWYQQKSSQAPKLLFHYYDKDFNNEADTPDNFQSRRPNTSFCFLDIRSPGLGDTAMYLCATSKLGTGSYNEQFFGPGTRLTVL.

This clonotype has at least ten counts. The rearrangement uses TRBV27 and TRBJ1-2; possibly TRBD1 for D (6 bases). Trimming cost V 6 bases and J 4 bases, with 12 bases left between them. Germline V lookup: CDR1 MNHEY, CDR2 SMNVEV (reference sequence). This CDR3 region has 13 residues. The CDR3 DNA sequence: TGTGCCAGCAGCTCAGGGGTCGCCTATGGCTACACCTTC. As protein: CASSSGVAYGYTF.

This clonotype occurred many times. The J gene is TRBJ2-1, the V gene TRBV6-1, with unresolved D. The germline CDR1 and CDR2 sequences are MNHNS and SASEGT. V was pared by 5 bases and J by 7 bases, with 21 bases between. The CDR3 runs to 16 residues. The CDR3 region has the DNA TGTGCCAGCAGTCGTTCCGGTCGAGCAGGTGGGAATGAGCAGTTCTTC. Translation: CASSRSGRAGGNEQFF.

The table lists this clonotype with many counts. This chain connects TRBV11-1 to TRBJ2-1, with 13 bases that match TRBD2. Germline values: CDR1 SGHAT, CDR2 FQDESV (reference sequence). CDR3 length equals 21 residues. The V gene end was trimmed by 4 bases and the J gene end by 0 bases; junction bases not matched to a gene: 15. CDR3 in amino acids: CASSSGLAGAFSISSYNEQFF. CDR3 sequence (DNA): TGTGCCAGCAGCTCCGGACTAGCGGGAGCCTTCTCCATAAGCTCCTACAATGAGCAGTTCTTC.

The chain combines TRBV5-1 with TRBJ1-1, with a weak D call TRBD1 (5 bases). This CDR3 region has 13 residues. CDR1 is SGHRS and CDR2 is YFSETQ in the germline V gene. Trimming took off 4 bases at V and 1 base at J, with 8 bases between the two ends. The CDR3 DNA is TGCGCCAGCAGCGGGGGGTGGAACACTGAAGCTTTCTTT. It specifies CASSGGWNTEAFF.

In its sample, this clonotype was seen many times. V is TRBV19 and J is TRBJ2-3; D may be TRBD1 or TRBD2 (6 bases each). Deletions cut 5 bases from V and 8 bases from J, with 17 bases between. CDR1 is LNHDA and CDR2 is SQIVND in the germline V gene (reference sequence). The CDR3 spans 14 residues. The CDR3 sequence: CASSFQRGQGTQYF. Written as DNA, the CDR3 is TGTGCCAGTAGTTTTCAACGGGGGCAGGGTACGCAGTATTTT. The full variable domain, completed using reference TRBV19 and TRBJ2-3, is DGGITQSPKYLFRKEGQNVTLSCEQNLNHDAMYWYRQDPGQGLRLIYYSQIVNDFQKGDIAEGYSVSREKKESFPLTVTSAQKNPTAFYLCASSFQRGQGTQYFGPGTRLTVL.

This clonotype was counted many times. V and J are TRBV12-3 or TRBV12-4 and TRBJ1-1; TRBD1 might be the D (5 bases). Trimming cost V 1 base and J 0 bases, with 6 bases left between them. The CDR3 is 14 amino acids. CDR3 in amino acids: CASSLGQLNTEAFF. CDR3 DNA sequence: TGTGCCAGCAGTTTAGGACAGTTGAACACTGAAGCTTTCTTT.

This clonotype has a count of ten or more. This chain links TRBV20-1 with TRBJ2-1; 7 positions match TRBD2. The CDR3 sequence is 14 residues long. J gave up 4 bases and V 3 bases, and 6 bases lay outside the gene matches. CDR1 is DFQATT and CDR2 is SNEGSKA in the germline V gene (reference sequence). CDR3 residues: CSASVSSGYNEQFF. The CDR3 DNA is TGCAGTGCTAGTGTCTCTAGCGGTTACAATGAGCAGTTCTTC.

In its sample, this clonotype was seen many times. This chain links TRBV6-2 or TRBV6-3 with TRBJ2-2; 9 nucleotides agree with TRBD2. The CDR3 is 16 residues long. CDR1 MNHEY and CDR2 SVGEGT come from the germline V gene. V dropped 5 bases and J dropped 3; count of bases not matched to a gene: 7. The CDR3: CASSPLAGGHTGELFF. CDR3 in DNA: TGTGCCAGCAGTCCGCTGGCGGGAGGGCACACCGGGGAGCTGTTTTTT.

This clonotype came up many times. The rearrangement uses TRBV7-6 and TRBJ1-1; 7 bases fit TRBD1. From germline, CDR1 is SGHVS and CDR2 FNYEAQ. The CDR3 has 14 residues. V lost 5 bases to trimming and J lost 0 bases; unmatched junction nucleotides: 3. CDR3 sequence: CASSHRGLNTEAFF. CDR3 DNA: TGTGCCAGCAGCCACAGGGGTCTGAACACTGAAGCTTTCTTT.

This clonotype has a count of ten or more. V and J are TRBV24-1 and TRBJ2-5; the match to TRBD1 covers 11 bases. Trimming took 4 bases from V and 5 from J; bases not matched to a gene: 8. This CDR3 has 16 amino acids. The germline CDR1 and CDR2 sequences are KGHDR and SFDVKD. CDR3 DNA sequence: TGTGCCACCAGTGACCACGGACAGGGGGCGAGGGAGACCCAGTACTTC. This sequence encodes CATSDHGQGARETQYF.

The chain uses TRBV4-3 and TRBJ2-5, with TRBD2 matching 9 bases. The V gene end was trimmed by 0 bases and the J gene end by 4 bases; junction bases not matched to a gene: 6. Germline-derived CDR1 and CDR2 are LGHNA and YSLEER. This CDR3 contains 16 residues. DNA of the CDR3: TGCGCCAGCAGCCAAGAGAGCGGGAGGAGGGGAGAGACCCAGTACTTC. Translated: CASSQESGRRGETQYF.

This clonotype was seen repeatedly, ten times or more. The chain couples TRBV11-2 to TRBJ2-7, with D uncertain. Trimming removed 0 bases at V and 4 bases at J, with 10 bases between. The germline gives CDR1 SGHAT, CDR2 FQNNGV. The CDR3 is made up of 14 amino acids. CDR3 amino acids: CASSLDRRLYEQYF. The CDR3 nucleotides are TGTGCCAGCAGCTTAGATCGACGGTTATACGAGCAGTACTTC.

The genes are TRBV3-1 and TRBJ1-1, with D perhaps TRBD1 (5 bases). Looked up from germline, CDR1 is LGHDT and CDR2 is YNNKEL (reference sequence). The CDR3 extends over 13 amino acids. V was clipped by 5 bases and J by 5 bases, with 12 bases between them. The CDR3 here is CASSTGTMTEAFF. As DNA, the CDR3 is TGTGCCAGCAGCACCGGGACCATGACTGAAGCTTTCTTT.

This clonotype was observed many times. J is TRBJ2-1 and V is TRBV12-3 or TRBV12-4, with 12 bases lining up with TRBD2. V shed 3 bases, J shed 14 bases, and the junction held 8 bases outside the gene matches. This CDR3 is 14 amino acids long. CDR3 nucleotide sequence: TGTGCCAGCAGTTTCTGGCTAGCGGGAGGGTGGGAGTTCTTC. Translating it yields CASSFWLAGGWEFF.

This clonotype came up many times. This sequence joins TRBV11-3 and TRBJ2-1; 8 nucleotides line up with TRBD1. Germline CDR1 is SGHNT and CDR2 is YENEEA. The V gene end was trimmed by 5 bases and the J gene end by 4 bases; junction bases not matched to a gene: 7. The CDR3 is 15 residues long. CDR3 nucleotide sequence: TGTGCCAGCAGCCCGACAGGGGTGAGGTACAATGAGCAGTTCTTC. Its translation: CASSPTGVRYNEQFF.

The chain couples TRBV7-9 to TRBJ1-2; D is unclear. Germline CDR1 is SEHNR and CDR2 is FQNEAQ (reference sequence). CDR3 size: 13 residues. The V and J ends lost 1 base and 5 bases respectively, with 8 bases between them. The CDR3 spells CASSLGQKYGYTF. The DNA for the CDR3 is TGTGCCAGCAGCTTAGGTCAGAAGTATGGCTACACCTTC.

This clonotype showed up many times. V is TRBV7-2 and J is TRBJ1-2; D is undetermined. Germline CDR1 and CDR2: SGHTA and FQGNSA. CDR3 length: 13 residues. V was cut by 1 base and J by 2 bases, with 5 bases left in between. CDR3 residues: CASSLVGNYGYTF. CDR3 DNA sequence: TGTGCCAGCAGCTTAGTAGGGAACTATGGCTACACCTTC.

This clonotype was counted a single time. This CDR3 reads CASSSGSFYEKLFF. The CDR3 nucleotides are TGTGCCAGCAGCTCCGGGAGTTTCTATGAAAAACTGTTTTTT. The rearrangement joins TRBV7-8 to TRBJ1-4, with D uncertain. This CDR3 region has 14 residues. V lost 4 bases and J 6 bases, leaving 12 bases between the germline ends. From germline, CDR1 is SGHVS and CDR2 FQNEAQ.

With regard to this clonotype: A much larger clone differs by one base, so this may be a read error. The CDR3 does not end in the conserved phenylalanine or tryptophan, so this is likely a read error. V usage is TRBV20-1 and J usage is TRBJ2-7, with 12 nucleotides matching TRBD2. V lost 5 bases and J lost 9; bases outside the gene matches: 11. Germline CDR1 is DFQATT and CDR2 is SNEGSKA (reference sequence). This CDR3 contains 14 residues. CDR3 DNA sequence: TGCAGTGCTCTGAGACTAGCGGGAGTTTGGGGGCAGTACCTC. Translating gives CSALRLAGVWGQYL.